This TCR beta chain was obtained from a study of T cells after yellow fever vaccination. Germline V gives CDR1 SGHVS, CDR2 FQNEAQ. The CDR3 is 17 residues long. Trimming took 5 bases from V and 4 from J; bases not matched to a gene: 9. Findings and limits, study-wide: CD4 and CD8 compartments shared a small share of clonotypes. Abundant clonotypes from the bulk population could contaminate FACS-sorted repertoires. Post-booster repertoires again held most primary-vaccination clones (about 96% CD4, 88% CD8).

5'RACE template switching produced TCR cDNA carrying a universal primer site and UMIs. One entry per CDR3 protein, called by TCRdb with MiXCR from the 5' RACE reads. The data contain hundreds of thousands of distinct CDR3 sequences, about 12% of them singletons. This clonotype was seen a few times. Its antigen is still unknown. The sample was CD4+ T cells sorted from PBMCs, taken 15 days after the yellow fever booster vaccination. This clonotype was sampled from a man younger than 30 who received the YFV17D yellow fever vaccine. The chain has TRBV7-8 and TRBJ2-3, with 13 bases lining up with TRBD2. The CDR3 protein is CASSSVRGLAGSDTQYF. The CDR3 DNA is TGTGCCAGCAGCAGCGTCCGGGGACTAGCGGGGTCAGATACGCAGTATTTT.